This passage covers 30 T cell receptor beta chains from one sample sequenced in a study of blood T cell repertoires in COVID-19. The method was immunoSEQ multiplex PCR; TCRdb's version includes in-frame clones alone and lacks a portion of them. In the table there are 70,000 or so clones, under 95% of which are singletons. Material: peripheral blood. All receptors come from a human donor in a cohort sampled during active COVID-19.

This clone was detected once. The chain is built from TRBV6-5 and TRBJ1-2, with 9 bases that match TRBD1. This CDR3 spans 15 amino acids. The V segment lost 3 bases and the J segment 3 bases; nucleotides outside the gene matches: 5. Germline CDR1 MNHEY, CDR2 SVGAGI. In nucleotides, the CDR3 is TGTGCCAGCAGTTATGGTACAGGGGGCGACTATGGCTACACCTTC. As protein: CASSYGTGGDYGYTF.

The rearrangement joins TRBV9 to TRBJ1-2; D is ambiguous. The V and J ends lost 5 bases and 5 bases respectively, with 10 bases between them. This CDR3 is 12 amino acids long. The germline CDR1 and CDR2 sequences are SGDLS and YYNGEE. The CDR3 sequence: CASRDTRYGYTF. CDR3 coding DNA: TGTGCCAGCAGGGATACGAGGTATGGCTACACCTTC.

The rearrangement links TRBV7-3 to TRBJ1-2; D remains unclear. CDR3 length: 15 residues. V gave up 5 bases and J gave up 0 bases, with 13 bases separating them. Germline V gene data show CDR1 as SGHTA and CDR2 as FQGTGA. CDR3 loop: CASSPQTISNYGYTF. Written as DNA, the CDR3 is TGTGCCAGCAGCCCCCAGACAATCTCTAACTATGGCTACACCTTC.

The genes are TRBV29-1 and TRBJ2-6; a weak D match, TRBD2 (7 bases). Germline CDR1 is SQVTM and CDR2 is ANQGSEA. V lost 1 base, J lost 4 bases, and 14 bases lay in between. CDR3 length: 16 amino acids. The CDR3: CSVEVRGAHGANVLTF. CDR3 bases: TGCAGCGTTGAAGTTCGGGGGGCGCACGGGGCCAACGTCCTGACTTTC.

The V call is TRBV4-2, the J call TRBJ1-6; 8 bases are shared with TRBD1. CDR1 and CDR2 from the germline V gene are LGHNA and YNFKEQ. The CDR3 extends over 15 amino acids. The trim removed 0 bases at V and 10 bases at J, leaving 5 bases unmatched. CDR3 DNA sequence: TGTGCCAGCAGCCAAGATCCGACAGGGGAATCACCCCTCCACTTT. This sequence encodes CASSQDPTGESPLHF.

The V and J genes are TRBV27 and TRBJ2-7; TRBD1 matches 7 bases. CDR1 is MNHEY and CDR2 is SMNVEV in the germline V gene (reference sequence). Unmatched junction bases numbered 8, after V lost 0 bases and J lost 3 bases. CDR3 length equals 16 residues. CDR3 bases: TGTGCCAGCAGTTTATCAGGGCAGGGGGTAATCTACGAGCAGTACTTC. Amino acids: CASSLSGQGVIYEQYF.

The chain carries TRBV28 and TRBJ1-2; TRBD1 might be the D (6 bases). Germline V lookup: CDR1 MDHEN, CDR2 SYDVKM. The CDR3 loop spans 13 amino acids. Trimming left V 6 bases short and J 3 bases short, with 11 bases between. The DNA of the CDR3 is TGTGCCAGCAGCCAACAGGGAGACTATGGCTACACCTTC. This translates into CASSQQGDYGYTF.

This chain uses TRBV27 with TRBJ2-7; 7 bases are shared with TRBD1. Germline values: CDR1 MNHEY, CDR2 SMNVEV (reference sequence). Germline trimming cut 5 bases from V and 5 bases from J; bases unmatched to any gene: 6. The CDR3 consists of 13 residues. CDR3 in amino acids: CASSQGGVNEQYF. CDR3 sequence (DNA): TGTGCCAGCAGTCAAGGGGGCGTCAACGAGCAGTACTTC.

The chain recombines TRBV30 with TRBJ1-1, with a weak D call TRBD1 (5 bases). The CDR3 loop spans 16 amino acids. Germline V gene sequence: CDR1 GTSNPN, CDR2 SVGIG (reference sequence). V was pared by 4 bases and J by 5 bases, with 23 bases between. The CDR3 spells CAWNRWTLYRGTEAFF. The CDR3 bases are TGTGCCTGGAACAGGTGGACCCTTTACCGGGGGACTGAAGCTTTCTTT.

The chain carries TRBV11-2 and TRBJ2-7, with 8 positions matching TRBD1. Germline V CDR1 and CDR2: SGHAT, FQNNGV. The CDR3 is made up of 16 amino acids. V shed 1 base, J shed 3 bases, and the junction held 8 bases outside the gene matches. The CDR3 DNA reads as TGTGCCAGCAGCTTAGCTCGTCTGGGACAGGTCTACGAGCAGTACTTC. It specifies CASSLARLGQVYEQYF. Full variable domain (remainder filled in from reference TRBV11-2 and TRBJ2-7): EAGVAQSPRYKIIEKRQSVAFWCNPISGHATLYWYQQILGQGPKLLIQFQNNGVVDDSQLPKDRFSAERLKGVDSTLKIQPAKLEDSAVYLCASSLARLGQVYEQYFGPGTRLTVT.

The CDR3 region is CASTSGGITDTQYF. The CDR3 DNA reads TGTGCCAGTACCAGCGGGGGGATCACAGATACGCAGTATTTT. The chain combines TRBV6-6 with TRBJ2-3, with 9 nucleotides matching TRBD2. The CDR3 is 14 residues long. V lost 9 bases, J lost 2 bases, and 6 bases stayed unmatched. CDR1 and CDR2 (germline): MNHNY, SVGAGI (reference sequence).

This chain uses TRBV11-2 with TRBJ2-3, with a possible D match to TRBD2 (6 bases). Deletions cut 0 bases from V and 4 bases from J, with 14 bases between. Per the germline V gene, CDR1 is SGHAT and CDR2 is FQNNGV. This CDR3 has 16 amino acids. CDR3 region: CASSLDVLARADTQYF. The CDR3 region has the DNA TGTGCCAGCAGCTTAGATGTCCTAGCGCGAGCAGATACGCAGTATTTT.

V and J are TRBV18 and TRBJ1-4, with D possibly TRBD1 on 5 matching bases. V gave up 2 bases and J gave up 6 bases, with 10 bases separating them. The CDR3 covers 14 residues. Germline CDR1 and CDR2: KGHSH and LQKENI. Written as DNA, the CDR3 is TGTGCCAGCTCACCAAGGGGCGCGGATGAAAAACTGTTTTTT. It encodes CASSPRGADEKLFF.

The CDR3 sequence: CASSQELTGNTEAFF. The DNA of the CDR3 is TGTGCCAGCAGCCAGGAACTGACAGGGAACACTGAAGCTTTCTTT. This chain links TRBV3-1 (or the pseudogene TRBV3-2) with TRBJ1-1; a possible D gene is TRBD1 (6 bases). The ends were cut back, 3 bases at V and 1 base at J, with 12 bases in the middle. Germline values: CDR1 LGHDT, CDR2 YNNKEL (reference sequence). This CDR3 comprises 15 residues.

The chain recombines TRBV7-7 with TRBJ1-1; D is perhaps TRBD1 (5 bases). V lost 3 bases to trimming and J lost 4 bases, with 24 bases between them. The CDR3 is made up of 18 amino acids. Germline-derived CDR1 and CDR2 are SSHAT and FNYEAQ (reference sequence). The CDR3 reads CASSFRDFSFPDGTEAFF. DNA for the CDR3: TGTGCCAGCAGCTTTCGGGACTTCTCTTTCCCAGATGGCACTGAAGCTTTCTTT.

The chain uses TRBV2 and TRBJ1-5, with 10 bases matching TRBD1. J lost 5 bases, V lost 6 bases, and 4 bases had no gene match. CDR1 is SNHLY and CDR2 is FYNNEI in the germline V gene. This CDR3 spans 14 amino acids. CDR3 region: CASSPDRGDQPQHF. The DNA for the CDR3 is TGTGCCAGCAGCCCGGACAGGGGGGATCAGCCCCAGCATTTT.

The chain uses TRBV6-5 and TRBJ1-5, with 8 bases lining up with TRBD1. After removal of 6 bases from V and 4 bases from J, the junction contained 8 bases not matched to a gene. Germline assignment: CDR1 MNHEY and CDR2 SVGAGI. The CDR3 consists of 15 residues. The CDR3 region has the DNA TGTGCCAGCAGCCTGACAGGGGATCGGAATCAGCCCCAGCATTTT. Protein product: CASSLTGDRNQPQHF.

The V gene is TRBV24-1, the J gene TRBJ1-4; TRBD1 matches 10 bases. Germline-derived CDR1 and CDR2 are KGHDR and SFDVKD. The CDR3 consists of 16 residues. Germline trimming cut 3 bases from V and 0 bases from J; bases unmatched to any gene: 0. Written as DNA, the CDR3 is TGTGCCACCAGTGATGGACAGGGGGCAACTAATGAAAAACTGTTTTTT. Its translation: CATSDGQGATNEKLFF.

The chain uses TRBV28 and TRBJ1-5; maybe TRBD1 (6 bases). The CDR3 has 12 amino acids. V was shortened by 10 bases and J by 9 bases, with 16 bases between the two germline ends. Per germline, CDR1 MDHEN and CDR2 SYDVKM. The CDR3 DNA is TGTGCCACCCACAGGGTAGGTGCGCCCCAGCATTTT. Amino acids: CATHRVGAPQHF.

The chain joins TRBV6-2 or TRBV6-3 to TRBJ2-7; TRBD1 might be the D (6 bases). Trimming cost V 0 bases and J 1 base, with 10 bases left between them. The CDR3 runs to 15 residues. Germline V gene lookup returns CDR1 MNHEY and CDR2 SVGEGT. The DNA for the CDR3 is TGTGCCAGCAGTTACTCCAGGGGCCGATCCTACGAGCAGTACTTC. Amino acid sequence: CASSYSRGRSYEQYF.

The genes are TRBV10-3 and TRBJ1-4, with TRBD1 matching 7 bases. This CDR3 has 12 residues. J gave up 4 bases and V 10 bases, and 3 bases lay outside the gene matches. Germline V gene data show CDR1 as ENHRY and CDR2 as SYGVKD. The CDR3: CATRDSNEKLFF. The CDR3 DNA is TGTGCCACCCGGGACAGTAATGAAAAACTGTTTTTT.

This chain connects TRBV7-3 to TRBJ2-1, with D maybe TRBD1 (6 bases). This CDR3 has 15 residues. Trimming pared 3 bases from V and 1 base from J, leaving 10 bases between. CDR1 and CDR2 from the germline V gene are SGHTA and FQGTGA. The CDR3 loop is CASSLGARSYNEQFF. The CDR3 DNA is TGTGCCAGCAGCTTGGGGGCCAGGTCCTACAATGAGCAGTTCTTC.

Turning to this clone: Other DNA sequences in the same sample also yield this CDR3. DNA of the CDR3: TGTGCCAGCAGCTTGGGCCGGTCCTACGAGCAGTACTTC. Protein sequence: CASSLGRSYEQYF. The rearrangement links TRBV5-6 to TRBJ2-7; D is uncertain. CDR3 length: 13 amino acids. The V and J ends lost 0 bases and 1 base respectively, with 5 bases between them. The germline gives CDR1 SGHDT, CDR2 YYEEEE. The whole variable domain, remainder taken from reference TRBV5-6 and TRBJ2-7, is DAGVTQSPTHLIKTRGQQVTLRCSPKSGHDTVSWYQQALGQGPQFIFQYYEEEERQRGNFPDRFSGHQFPNYSSELNVNALLLGDSALYLCASSLGRSYEQYFGPGTRLTVT.

For the CDR3, the DNA is TGTGCCAGCAGCGCCGGGGTACTTTCAAACACCATATATTTT. This codes for CASSAGVLSNTIYF. The chain has TRBV9 and TRBJ1-3; D gene uncertain. CDR3 length equals 14 residues. V lost 3 bases and J lost 6, with 13 bases in between. CDR1 and CDR2 from the germline V gene are SGDLS and YYNGEE.

The chain links TRBV4-2 to TRBJ2-5; 11 nucleotides match TRBD2. This CDR3 comprises 17 residues. Germline loops: CDR1 LGHNA, CDR2 YNFKEQ. V dropped 1 base and J dropped 5; count of bases not matched to a gene: 9. The chain's CDR3 is CASSQGDSGGVGETQYF. The CDR3 DNA follows: TGTGCCAGCAGCCAAGGCGATAGCGGGGGGGTTGGTGAGACCCAGTACTTC.

This chain joins TRBV5-1 and TRBJ1-1; 7 positions agree with TRBD1. Germline V lookup: CDR1 SGHRS, CDR2 YFSETQ. This CDR3 has 16 residues. V gave up 0 bases and J gave up 1 base; unmatched junction bases: 6. The CDR3 bases are TGCGCCAGCAGCTTGGCGGAGGGGGCCCCGAACACTGAAGCTTTCTTT. Residues: CASSLAEGAPNTEAFF.

This rearrangement joins TRBV9 to TRBJ1-2; D remains ambiguous. Trimming took 0 bases from V and 3 from J, leaving 9 bases between them. The germline CDR1 and CDR2 sequences are SGDLS and YYNGEE. CDR3 length: 14 residues. The CDR3 is CASSVAVGDYGYTF. The CDR3 DNA sequence: TGTGCCAGCAGCGTAGCTGTAGGAGACTATGGCTACACCTTC.

As DNA, the CDR3 is TGTGCCTGGACCCAGGGACAGGGCCCATTCGGCTACACCTTC. Protein: CAWTQGQGPFGYTF. The chain carries TRBV30 and TRBJ1-2; 9 nucleotides align to TRBD1. This CDR3 region has 14 residues. Looked up from germline, CDR1 is GTSNPN and CDR2 is SVGIG (reference sequence). The V gene end was trimmed by 4 bases and the J gene end by 8 bases; junction bases not matched to a gene: 11.

The V gene is TRBV11-2, the J gene TRBJ2-1; 7 bases line up with TRBD1. After removal of 1 base from V and 1 base from J, the junction contained 7 bases not matched to a gene. The CDR3 sequence is 17 residues long. Looked up from germline, CDR1 is SGHAT and CDR2 is FQNNGV. The CDR3 DNA reads as TGTGCCAGCAGCTTAGTGAGGGGGCCCCCGTCCTACAATGAGCAGTTCTTC. Translating gives CASSLVRGPPSYNEQFF.

V usage is TRBV3-1 (or the pseudogene TRBV3-2) and J usage is TRBJ2-7; TRBD1 agrees at 9 bases. The V gene's germline CDR1 is LGHDT and CDR2 YNNKEL (reference sequence). V shed 4 bases and J 6 bases; nucleotides not matched to a gene: 13. There are 16 residues in the CDR3. The DNA for the CDR3 is TGTGCCAGCAGCCGGGGACAGGGTAGTCGCTTTGCCGAGCAGTACTTC. Its protein product is CASSRGQGSRFAEQYF.